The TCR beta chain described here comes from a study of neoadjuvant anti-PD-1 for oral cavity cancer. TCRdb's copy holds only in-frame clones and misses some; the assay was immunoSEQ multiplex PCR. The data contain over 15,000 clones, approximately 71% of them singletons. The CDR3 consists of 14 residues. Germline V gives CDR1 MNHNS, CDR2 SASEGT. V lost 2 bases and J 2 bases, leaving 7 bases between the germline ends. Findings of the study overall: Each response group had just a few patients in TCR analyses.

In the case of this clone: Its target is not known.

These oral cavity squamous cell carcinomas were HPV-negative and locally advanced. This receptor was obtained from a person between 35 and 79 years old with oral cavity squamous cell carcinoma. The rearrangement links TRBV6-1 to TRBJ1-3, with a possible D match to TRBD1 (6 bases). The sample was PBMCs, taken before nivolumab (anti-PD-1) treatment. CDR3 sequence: CASSEQGTGNTIYF. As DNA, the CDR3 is TGTGCCAGCAGTGAACAGGGGACTGGAAACACCATATATTTT.